Below, one TCR beta chain is given with its context. Its matching antigen is unknown. The CDR3 sequence is 12 residues long. Per germline, CDR1 WNHNN and CDR2 SYGVQD (reference sequence). V trimming: 2 bases; J trimming: 8 bases; junction bases outside the gene matches: 0. The data stem from a study of cytomegalovirus exposure and HLA in healthy donors. Study at large: One earlier analysis, a look at 180 million or so T cells, found more than 100 million unique TCR beta sequences.

PCR involved 60 Vbeta and 13 Jbeta primers. Here immunoSEQ multiplex PCR was the method, and the copy in TCRdb shows in-frame clones only, minus some. The profile covers about 190,000 clones, with 74% appearing a single time and less than 4% taken by the ten largest. General study points: A later analysis found most CMV-associated TCR beta chains apparently HLA-restricted. Data from an earlier analysis indicated that most TCR beta V segments were productive either about 87% or about 30% of the time.

The sample taken for sequencing was PBMCs. V usage is TRBV10-1 and J usage is TRBJ1-1; 9 nucleotides match TRBD1. This clonotype originated in a woman aged 30 to 39 in good health and CMV-seropositive. The CDR3 sequence is CASSEGTGEAFF. CDR3 in DNA: TGCGCCAGCAGTGAGGGGACAGGGGAAGCTTTCTTT.